This record covers a single T cell receptor (beta chain). The data were taken from a study of shared T cell receptors in the human thymus. The protocol was immunoSEQ multiplex PCR, while the TCRdb copy is restricted to in-frame clones and leaves out a portion. The table shows about 610,000 clones, with approximately 88% occurring only once. This CDR3 has 17 amino acids. Trimming took off 4 bases at V and 0 bases at J, with 17 bases between the two ends. Germline V gives CDR1 SGHDT, CDR2 YYEEEE. These sequences were also reported in another study, on human thymus T cells. That work states: Serving as donors were healthy Finnish infants, each of whom was having open corrective surgery for congenital heart defects. Corrective cardiac surgery supplied the resected thymus tissue. Blood and thymic repertoires both appeared biased in V and J gene usage. Unrelated individuals had highly overlapping thymic repertoires, as reported in related research.

The sequence derives from a boy in the first two years of life with a congenital heart defect. Sequenced: thymocytes. This chain connects TRBV5-6 to TRBJ2-1; no definite D call. The CDR3 DNA follows: TGTGCCAGCAGCCGGATGTTTCGAGCGATCTCCTACAATGAGCAGTTCTTC. This gives the protein CASSRMFRAISYNEQFF. Drawing the rest from reference TRBV5-6 and TRBJ2-1, the complete variable domain is DAGVTQSPTHLIKTRGQQVTLRCSPKSGHDTVSWYQQALGQGPQFIFQYYEEEERQRGNFPDRFSGHQFPNYSSELNVNALLLGDSALYLCASSRMFRAISYNEQFFGPGTRLTVL.